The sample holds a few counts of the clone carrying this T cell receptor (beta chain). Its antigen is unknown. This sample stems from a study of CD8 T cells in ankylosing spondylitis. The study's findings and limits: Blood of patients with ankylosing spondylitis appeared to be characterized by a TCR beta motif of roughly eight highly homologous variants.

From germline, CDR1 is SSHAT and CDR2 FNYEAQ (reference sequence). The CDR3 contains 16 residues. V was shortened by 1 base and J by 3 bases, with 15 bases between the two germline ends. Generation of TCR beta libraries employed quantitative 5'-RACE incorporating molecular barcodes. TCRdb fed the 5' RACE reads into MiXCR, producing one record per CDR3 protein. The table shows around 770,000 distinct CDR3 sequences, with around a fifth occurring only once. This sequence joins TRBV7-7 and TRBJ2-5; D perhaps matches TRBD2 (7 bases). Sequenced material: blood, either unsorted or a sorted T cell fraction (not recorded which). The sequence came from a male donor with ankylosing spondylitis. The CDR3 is CASSLGSGGRKETQYF. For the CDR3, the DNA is TGTGCCAGCAGCTTAGGGTCGGGGGGCAGAAAAGAGACCCAGTACTTC.